Following are 31 T cell receptor beta chains from one sample sequenced in a study of vaccination effects on CD4 cells after COVID-19. These TCRs are of unknown antigen specificity. Following an approximately ten-day culture, CD4+ T cells were purified. TCRdb's copy holds only in-frame clones and misses some; the assay was immunoSEQ multiplex PCR. The sample contains around 60,000 clones, over 65% of which appear only once. Sample: CD4+ T cells from PBMCs cultured without peptide, taken before COVID-19 vaccination. The receptor source for this set is a human donor who received a COVID-19 vaccine.

The chain is built from TRBV10-3 and TRBJ1-5, with D hard to call. The V end was cut by 8 bases, the J end by 4 bases, with 12 bases between. CDR3 length: 13 residues. Germline CDR1 is ENHRY and CDR2 is SYGVKD. The CDR3 reads CAIRGGSNQPQHF. DNA of the CDR3: TGTGCCATCCGGGGAGGATCAAATCAGCCCCAGCATTTT.

The rearrangement joins TRBV7-2 to TRBJ2-1; no clear D gene. V lost 9 bases to trimming and J lost 3 bases, with 12 bases between them. CDR3 length equals 13 residues. Germline assignment: CDR1 SGHTA and CDR2 FQGNSA. This CDR3 is CASNKINYNEQFF. The DNA for the CDR3 is TGTGCCAGTAATAAGATAAACTACAATGAGCAGTTCTTC.

The chain joins TRBV29-1 to TRBJ2-2, with 11 bases lining up with TRBD1. The CDR3 has 13 amino acids. CDR1 and CDR2 (germline): SQVTM, ANQGSEA. Trimming took 7 bases from V and 6 from J; bases not matched to a gene: 4. The CDR3 nucleotides are TGCAGCGGGGGACAGGGGGATCCCGGGGAGCTGTTTTTT. It is translated as CSGGQGDPGELFF.

V is TRBV7-3 and J is TRBJ2-3; the match to TRBD2 covers 7 bases. The V gene's germline CDR1 is SGHTA and CDR2 FQGTGA. This CDR3 is built from 13 residues. The ends lost 3 bases at V and 5 bases at J; junction bases unmatched: 2. The CDR3 here is CASSFRGEDTQYF. Written as DNA, the CDR3 is TGTGCCAGCAGCTTTCGGGGGGAAGATACGCAGTATTTT.

The chain carries TRBV6-4 and TRBJ2-3; no reliable D call. Germline V gene data show CDR1 as MRHNA and CDR2 as SNTAGT. CDR3 length: 14 residues. Trimming cost V 8 bases and J 2 bases, with 14 bases left between them. In DNA, the CDR3 is TGTGCCAGCGCCCCAGGACCAGACACAGATACGCAGTATTTT. This translates into CASAPGPDTDTQYF.

The chain is built from TRBV5-6 and TRBJ2-7; D not resolved. V was cut by 4 bases and J by 4 bases, with 21 bases left in between. The CDR3 length is 16 residues. In germline, CDR1 is SGHDT, CDR2 YYEEEE. CDR3 nucleotides: TGTGCCAGCAGCCGCGGCGACGGCCCAGCTAGTTACGAGCAGTACGTC. Encoded protein: CASSRGDGPASYEQYV.

This clone was observed a few times. This chain joins TRBV7-3 and TRBJ1-1; D uncertain. This CDR3 contains 13 residues. V was trimmed by 3 bases and J by 6 bases, leaving 11 bases between them. Germline V lookup: CDR1 SGHTA, CDR2 FQGTGA. The CDR3 loop is CASSFYSSAEAFF. The CDR3 DNA sequence: TGTGCCAGCAGCTTTTATTCCAGCGCTGAAGCTTTCTTT.

The chain links TRBV30 to TRBJ2-1, with D tentatively TRBD1 (6 bases). V was shortened by 4 bases and J by 2 bases, with 9 bases between the two germline ends. In germline, CDR1 is GTSNPN, CDR2 SVGIG (reference sequence). This CDR3 is 13 amino acids long. The CDR3 coding sequence is TGTGCCTGGACGACAGGAACCTACAATGAGCAGTTCTTC. As protein: CAWTTGTYNEQFF.

The CDR3 region is CASSTRQGLTDTQYF. DNA of the CDR3: TGCGCCAGCAGCACTCGACAGGGTCTCACAGATACGCAGTATTTT. The chain combines TRBV5-1 with TRBJ2-3; 7 bases fit TRBD1. The CDR3 sequence is 15 residues long. V shed 4 bases and J 2 bases; nucleotides not matched to a gene: 7. CDR1 and CDR2 (germline): SGHRS, YFSETQ. Combining the CDR3 with reference TRBV5-1 and TRBJ2-3 gives the whole variable domain KAGVTQTPRYLIKTRGQQVTLSCSPISGHRSVSWYQQTPGQGLQFLFEYFSETQRNKGNFPGRFSGRQFSNSRSEMNVSTLELGDSALYLCASSTRQGLTDTQYFGPGTRLTVL.

V is TRBV7-2 and J is TRBJ2-7, with 7 bases lining up with TRBD2. Germline values: CDR1 SGHTA, CDR2 FQGNSA. Unmatched junction bases numbered 5, after V lost 1 base and J lost 2 bases. This CDR3 has 15 residues. The CDR3 loop reads CASSLGWGGPYEQYV. The CDR3 coding sequence is TGTGCCAGCAGCTTAGGTTGGGGAGGGCCCTACGAGCAGTACGTC.

V usage is TRBV3-1 (or the pseudogene TRBV3-2) and J usage is TRBJ2-4; no firm D call. V lost 4 bases, J lost 1 base, and 5 bases lay in between. This CDR3 is 13 amino acids long. CDR1 and CDR2 from the germline V gene are LGHDT and YNNKEL (reference sequence). The CDR3 nucleotides are TGTGCCAGCAGCCTCTCCGCCAAAAACATTCAGTACTTC. It codes for CASSLSAKNIQYF.

The DNA of the CDR3 is TGTGCCAGTAGTATTTCTCCGACTCCTGAAGAGACCCAGTACTTC. Protein sequence: CASSISPTPEETQYF. This chain uses TRBV19 with TRBJ2-5; D call uncertain. The CDR3 totals 15 residues. The germline V gene encodes CDR1 LNHDA and CDR2 SQIVND (reference sequence). Trimming took 3 bases from V and 3 from J, leaving 14 bases between them.

The gene calls are TRBV7-2 and TRBJ2-1, with D possibly being TRBD2 (6 bases). CDR1 is SGHTA and CDR2 is FQGNSA in the germline V gene. The V gene lost 2 bases and the J gene lost 5 bases, with 16 bases spanning the gap. The CDR3 extends over 16 amino acids. The CDR3 is CASSLMRPSANNEQFF. In DNA, the CDR3 is TGTGCCAGCAGCTTAATGCGGCCTAGCGCCAACAATGAGCAGTTCTTC.

The chain links TRBV6-6 to TRBJ2-3, with 8 bases matching TRBD1. This CDR3 has 18 residues. CDR1 MNHNY and CDR2 SVGAGI come from the germline V gene (reference sequence). V was clipped by 5 bases and J by 4 bases; unmatched bases: 17. The CDR3 nucleotides read TGTGCCAGCAGTCCCTTACACCTTTCAGGGGGCTTTCCAGATACGCAGTATTTT. Its translation: CASSPLHLSGGFPDTQYF.

CDR3 in DNA: TGTGCCAGCAGTTACTCGAAGTCGGATGGCTACACCTTC. Amino acid sequence: CASSYSKSDGYTF. The chain has TRBV6-5 and TRBJ1-2, with D unresolved. The V end was cut by 0 bases, the J end by 6 bases, with 8 bases between. This CDR3 comprises 13 residues. Germline CDR1 MNHEY, CDR2 SVGAGI.

V usage is TRBV7-7 and J usage is TRBJ2-1, with D perhaps TRBD1 (5 bases). V shed 4 bases and J shed 5 bases, with 9 bases lying between them. Germline V lookup: CDR1 SSHAT, CDR2 FNYEAQ (reference sequence). This CDR3 has 13 amino acids. The CDR3 sequence: CASSSRQNNEQFF. The CDR3, as DNA: TGTGCCAGCAGCTCTAGACAGAACAATGAGCAGTTCTTC.

The V gene is TRBV5-4, the J gene TRBJ2-5, with D maybe TRBD1 (6 bases). The CDR3 has 15 residues. CDR1 is SGHNT and CDR2 is YYREEE in the germline V gene (reference sequence). Trimming pared 4 bases from V and 1 base from J, leaving 14 bases between. CDR3 sequence: CASSQTTGSQETQYF. In DNA, the CDR3 is TGTGCCAGCAGCCAAACAACAGGGTCCCAAGAGACCCAGTACTTC.

The V gene is TRBV2, the J gene TRBJ1-5; no reliable D call. Trimming took off 8 bases at V and 2 bases at J, with 16 bases between the two ends. From germline, CDR1 is SNHLY and CDR2 FYNNEI. The length of the CDR3 is 15 residues. The CDR3 nucleotides read TGTGCCAGCGTTTCAGATCGCTGGGGCAATCAGCCCCAGCATTTT. This translates into CASVSDRWGNQPQHF.

This clone showed up just a few times. J is TRBJ1-2 and V is TRBV11-1; no clear D. The CDR3 is made up of 13 amino acids. Trimming removed 1 base from V and 8 bases from J, with 11 bases in between. The V gene's germline CDR1 is SGHAT and CDR2 FQDESV (reference sequence). The CDR3 reads CASSLVGTGGYTF. The CDR3 DNA reads TGTGCCAGCAGCTTAGTTGGCACGGGAGGCTACACCTTC.

The J gene is TRBJ2-7, the V gene TRBV4-2; no definite D call. The CDR3 is 13 amino acids. Trimming cost V 1 base and J 6 bases, with 10 bases left between them. Germline V gene data show CDR1 as LGHNA and CDR2 as YNFKEQ. CDR3 DNA sequence: TGTGCCAGCAGCCAAGTTCCCGGTGTCGAGCAGTACGTC. Translated, it gives CASSQVPGVEQYV.

The table lists this clone with a few counts. The chain uses TRBV6-4 and TRBJ1-6; no definite D call. This CDR3 contains 14 residues. Trimming removed 6 bases from V and 9 bases from J, with 15 bases in between. In germline, CDR1 is MRHNA, CDR2 SNTAGT. The CDR3 here is CASSPRAGGSPLHF. The CDR3 DNA reads as TGTGCCAGCAGCCCGCGGGCAGGTGGTTCACCCCTCCACTTT.

The rearrangement uses TRBV5-1 and TRBJ1-4; possibly TRBD1 for D (6 bases). The CDR3 runs to 15 residues. Germline-derived CDR1 and CDR2 are SGHRS and YFSETQ. Trimming left V 4 bases short and J 0 bases short, with 10 bases between. CDR3 region: CASSVEGATNEKLFF. CDR3 in DNA: TGCGCCAGCAGCGTGGAGGGGGCAACTAATGAAAAACTGTTTTTT.

This chain links TRBV5-1 with TRBJ2-2; no clear D gene. The CDR3 is 14 residues long. Trimming took off 0 bases at V and 7 bases at J, with 10 bases between the two ends. Germline CDR1 and CDR2: SGHRS and YFSETQ. CDR3 DNA sequence: TGCGCCAGCAGCTTGGTAACGGGCGGCGGGGAGCTGTTTTTT. Its protein product is CASSLVTGGGELFF.

The chain joins TRBV6-5 to TRBJ2-1; weak D call: TRBD2 (5 bases). CDR1 is MNHEY and CDR2 is SVGAGI in the germline V gene. V lost 7 bases to trimming and J lost 0 bases, with 10 bases between them. The CDR3 runs 14 residues. DNA of the CDR3: TGTGCCAGCAACAAAGGGAGCTCCTACAATGAGCAGTTCTTC. Amino acids: CASNKGSSYNEQFF.

The chain uses TRBV29-1 and TRBJ2-3; 7 nucleotides align to TRBD1. The CDR3 has 15 amino acids. Trimming at V came to 3 bases and at J to 0 bases, leaving 6 bases not matched to a gene. The germline gives CDR1 SQVTM, CDR2 ANQGSEA. The CDR3 sequence is CSVDPRDSSTDTQYF. The CDR3 DNA reads as TGCAGCGTTGACCCCCGGGACAGTAGCACAGATACGCAGTATTTT.

The CDR3 here is CASSELASSFHEQFF. DNA of the CDR3: TGTGCCAGCAGCGAATTAGCTAGCTCTTTTCATGAGCAGTTCTTC. The V gene is TRBV9, the J gene TRBJ2-1, with D possibly matching TRBD2 (5 bases). Germline V CDR1 and CDR2: SGDLS, YYNGEE. The CDR3 length is 15 residues. Trimming pared 3 bases from V and 8 bases from J, leaving 18 bases between.

V usage is TRBV6-5 and J usage is TRBJ2-7; 9 positions agree with TRBD2. This CDR3 comprises 14 residues. CDR1 is MNHEY and CDR2 is SVGAGI in the germline V gene. V lost 5 bases to trimming and J lost 4 bases; unmatched junction nucleotides: 6. The DNA of the CDR3 is TGTGCCAGCAGTCGGACTAGCGAAGGATACGAGCAGTACGTC. Translating gives CASSRTSEGYEQYV.

This chain links TRBV6-2 or TRBV6-3 with TRBJ2-5; 12 nucleotides align to TRBD2. Germline CDR1 MNHEY, CDR2 SVGEGT. Losses at the gene ends were 0 bases for V and 2 bases for J; bases not matched to a gene: 4. The CDR3 runs to 17 residues. The CDR3 DNA reads TGTGCCAGCAGTTACTCGACACTAGCGGGGGGACAAGAGACCCAGTACTTC. It translates to CASSYSTLAGGQETQYF.

The chain has TRBV11-3 and TRBJ1-1; weak D call: TRBD1 (6 bases). Trimming pared 1 base from V and 4 bases from J, leaving 10 bases between. This CDR3 has 14 residues. Germline V gene sequence: CDR1 SGHNT, CDR2 YENEEA. CDR3 loop: CASSLAGAGTEAFF. In DNA form, the CDR3 reads TGTGCCAGCAGCTTAGCAGGGGCTGGCACTGAAGCTTTCTTT.

The chain employs TRBV7-2 and TRBJ2-3; no clear D gene. V gave up 3 bases and J gave up 0 bases, with 7 bases separating them. Germline values: CDR1 SGHTA, CDR2 FQGNSA. This CDR3 is 14 amino acids long. This chain's CDR3 is CASSFAVSTDTQYF. The CDR3 DNA reads as TGTGCCAGCAGCTTCGCAGTGAGCACAGATACGCAGTATTTT.

V usage is TRBV29-1 and J usage is TRBJ1-2; the match to TRBD1 covers 7 bases. Trimming at V came to 5 bases and at J to 1 base, leaving 7 bases not matched to a gene. Germline V gene lookup returns CDR1 SQVTM and CDR2 ANQGSEA. The length of the CDR3 is 14 residues. The chain's CDR3 is CSVQGTALNYGYTF. DNA of the CDR3: TGCAGCGTTCAAGGGACAGCGCTTAACTATGGCTACACCTTC.